A selection of T cell receptor beta chains follows, all from one sample in a study of T cells in Graves' hyperthyroidism and ophthalmopathy. One entry per CDR3 protein results from TCRdb running MiXCR on the multiplex PCR reads. Among 540,000 or so distinct CDR3 sequences listed, about half were seen once. Material for sequencing was peripheral blood or thyroid tissue (not recorded which). All receptors derive from an adult woman with Graves' disease, either hyperthyroidism or ophthalmopathy (not recorded which). CDR3s include the opening cysteine and the closing phenylalanine or tryptophan. Fields, in order: V gene, J gene, clone size, CDR3 protein. Clone size is not always given. Where it is, it says once, few, many or a class for expanded clones.

TRBV10-3	TRBJ1-6	.	CAISEGSPRDSPLHF
TRBV14	TRBJ2-7	.	CASSLTSGTLYEQYF
TRBV10-1	TRBJ1-6	few	CASSAEQGARSPLHF
TRBV7-3	TRBJ1-2	.	CASSLIAGGDHNTF
TRBV10-3	TRBJ1-2	.	CAISEEGAVGYTF
TRBV10-3	TRBJ2-5	.	CAIRAEQGALGETQYF
TRBV9	TRBJ2-7	.	CASSPGGLPYEQYF
TRBV29-1	TRBJ1-2	many	CSAPRWPDGYTF
TRBV7-2	TRBJ2-7	.	CASSLDLAGAYEQYF
TRBV5-8	TRBJ1-2	many	CASSPFQRASGYTF
TRBV7-9	TRBJ1-6	many	CASSLTQGKNSPLHF
TRBV7-9	TRBJ1-6	.	CASSLGSVNGSPLHF
TRBV4-2	TRBJ1-1	many	CASSQDLSANTEAFF
TRBV20-1	TRBJ1-5	.	CSAIWGGYSNQPQHF
TRBV10-3	TRBJ2-1	.	CAIRGDRGSDEQFF
TRBV7-2	TRBJ1-2	.	CASSRLYLGYTF
TRBV7-9	TRBJ2-7	many	CASSPHRTSVLNYYEQYF
TRBV7-9	TRBJ1-4	.	CASSLGAMGGKLFF
TRBV20-1	TRBJ2-7	many	CSVGGRASYEQYF
TRBV5-1	TRBJ2-5	.	CASRVEQTQYF
TRBV2	TRBJ2-7	.	CASSLGGLAISYEQYF
TRBV4-2	TRBJ2-2	many	CASSQGSSAAGELFF
TRBV2	TRBJ1-1	many	CASLSRGNTEAFF
TRBV6-6	TRBJ1-2	.	CASGAGGYCYTF
TRBV11-2	TRBJ2-7	many	CASSSGGGGKFEQYF
TRBV9	TRBJ2-6	once	CASSSPQGTGVLSGANVLTF
TRBV5-6	TRBJ1-2	many	CASSDGRPRGYTF
TRBV28	TRBJ2-7	.	CASSPPGTAAYEQYF
TRBV20-1	TRBJ2-1	once	CSARAGESYNEQFF
TRBV10-3	TRBJ1-2	.	CAIKGEGSGYTF
TRBV25-1	TRBJ2-5	once	CARQGEEKETQYF
TRBV6-5	TRBJ1-2	many	CASSRDRMGYGYTF
TRBV6-6	TRBJ1-1	few	CASSPFGTGSSEAFF
TRBV7-9	TRBJ1-6	many	CASSSGTGGSYNSPLHF
TRBV10-2	TRBJ1-6	.	CASSDGGQGLGSPLHF
TRBV7-8	TRBJ2-2	many	CASSLGLAGDRNGELFF
TRBV5-1	TRBJ2-2	many	CASSYISGPNTGELFF
TRBV6-5	TRBJ1-4	.	CASSRQNTEKLFF
TRBV10-3	TRBJ2-5	.	CAIRTATKETQYF
TRBV12-3/TRBV12-4	TRBJ1-3	many	CASSWNLLFMSGNTIYF